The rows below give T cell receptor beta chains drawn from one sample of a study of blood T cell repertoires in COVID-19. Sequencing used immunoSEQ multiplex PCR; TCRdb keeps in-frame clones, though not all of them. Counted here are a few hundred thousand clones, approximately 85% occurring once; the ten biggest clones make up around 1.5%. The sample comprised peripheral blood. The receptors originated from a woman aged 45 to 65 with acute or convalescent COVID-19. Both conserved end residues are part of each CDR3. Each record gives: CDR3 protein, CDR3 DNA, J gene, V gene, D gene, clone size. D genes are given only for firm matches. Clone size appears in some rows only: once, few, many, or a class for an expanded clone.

CDR3aa: CASVGQADSYEQYF
CDR3nt: TGTGCCAGCGTAGGACAGGCTGACTCCTACGAGCAGTACTTC
j_gene: TRBJ2-7
v_gene: TRBV6-5
d_gene: TRBD1
abundance: -

CDR3aa: CASSPRLSTDTQYF
CDR3nt: TGTGCCAGCAGCCCACGACTGAGCACAGATACGCAGTATTTT
j_gene: TRBJ2-3
v_gene: TRBV9
d_gene: -
abundance: -

CDR3aa: CASSLSSPTQYF
CDR3nt: TGTGCCAGCAGTTTATCTAGTCCGACGCAGTATTTT
j_gene: TRBJ2-3
v_gene: TRBV28
d_gene: -
abundance: -

CDR3aa: CASSPPPGQGETQYF
CDR3nt: TGTGCCAGCTCACCACCCCCGGGACAGGGGGAGACCCAGTACTTC
j_gene: TRBJ2-5
v_gene: TRBV18
d_gene: TRBD1
abundance: -

CDR3aa: CASSQVRRGAYEQYF
CDR3nt: TGTGCCAGCAGCCAAGTGAGGCGGGGGGCCTACGAGCAGTACTTC
j_gene: TRBJ2-7
v_gene: TRBV4-2
d_gene: TRBD2
abundance: -

CDR3aa: CASSRGTGGPFYEQYF
CDR3nt: TGTGCCAGCTCACGGGGGACGGGAGGGCCTTTTTACGAGCAGTACTTC
j_gene: TRBJ2-7
v_gene: TRBV18
d_gene: TRBD2
abundance: -

CDR3aa: CASSQGQGTDTQYF
CDR3nt: TGTGCCAGCAGTCAAGGACAGGGTACAGATACGCAGTATTTT
j_gene: TRBJ2-3
v_gene: TRBV27
d_gene: TRBD1
abundance: -

CDR3aa: CASGVDGGPRQYF
CDR3nt: TGTGCCAGCGGCGTGGATGGAGGGCCCCGACAGTACTTC
j_gene: TRBJ2-7
v_gene: TRBV28
d_gene: -
abundance: -

CDR3aa: CASSPPGSLGSGNTIYF
CDR3nt: TGTGCCAGCAGTCCTCCGGGGTCCCTGGGCTCTGGAAACACCATATATTTT
j_gene: TRBJ1-3
v_gene: TRBV28
d_gene: -
abundance: few

CDR3aa: CASSIKGTGANVLTF
CDR3nt: TGTGCCAGCAGTATTAAGGGGACTGGGGCCAACGTCCTGACTTTC
j_gene: TRBJ2-6
v_gene: TRBV25-1
d_gene: -
abundance: -

CDR3aa: CASSPNRGAGNTEAFF
CDR3nt: TGTGCCAGCAGCCCGAACCGGGGGGCCGGGAACACTGAAGCTTTCTTT
j_gene: TRBJ1-1
v_gene: TRBV7-3
d_gene: -
abundance: -

CDR3aa: CASSVGRETQYF
CDR3nt: TGTGCCAGCAGCGTAGGCAGGGAGACCCAGTACTTC
j_gene: TRBJ2-5
v_gene: TRBV9
d_gene: -
abundance: -

CDR3aa: CASSLASRLAGVRNEQFF
CDR3nt: TGTGCCAGCAGCTTAGCTAGTCGACTAGCGGGAGTACGAAATGAGCAGTTCTTC
j_gene: TRBJ2-1
v_gene: TRBV7-8
d_gene: TRBD2
abundance: -

CDR3aa: CASSQAGTSGSDPTDTQYF
CDR3nt: TGTGCCAGCAGCCAAGCCGGGACTAGCGGGTCAGACCCCACAGATACGCAGTATTTT
j_gene: TRBJ2-3
v_gene: TRBV3-1/TRBV3-2
d_gene: TRBD2
abundance: few

CDR3aa: CARGQGFNQPQHF
CDR3nt: TGTGCCAGGGGACAGGGTTTCAATCAGCCCCAGCATTTT
j_gene: TRBJ1-5
v_gene: TRBV19
d_gene: TRBD1
abundance: -

CDR3aa: CASSGGTSGSRSSYNEQFF
CDR3nt: TGTGCCAGCAGCGGAGGGACTAGCGGGTCGCGTAGCTCCTACAATGAGCAGTTCTTC
j_gene: TRBJ2-1
v_gene: TRBV9
d_gene: TRBD2
abundance: -

CDR3aa: CASSLSRGVTEAFF
CDR3nt: TGTGCCAGCAGCTTGAGCAGGGGAGTCACTGAAGCTTTCTTT
j_gene: TRBJ1-1
v_gene: TRBV13
d_gene: -
abundance: -

CDR3aa: CASSQDLGLAGETQYF
CDR3nt: TGTGCCAGCAGCCAAGATCTAGGGCTAGCGGGAGAGACCCAGTACTTC
j_gene: TRBJ2-5
v_gene: TRBV3-1/TRBV3-2
d_gene: TRBD2
abundance: -

CDR3aa: CASSPGGASYEQYF
CDR3nt: TGTGCCAGCAGCCCCGGGGGAGCCTCCTACGAGCAGTACTTC
j_gene: TRBJ2-7
v_gene: TRBV3-1/TRBV3-2
d_gene: -
abundance: -

CDR3aa: CASSSVPGQGARGYTF
CDR3nt: TGCGCCAGCAGCTCGGTCCCGGGACAGGGGGCTCGGGGCTACACCTTC
j_gene: TRBJ1-2
v_gene: TRBV5-1
d_gene: TRBD1
abundance: -

CDR3aa: CASSPWAANEKLFF
CDR3nt: TGTGCCAGCTCACCATGGGCTGCTAATGAAAAACTGTTTTTT
j_gene: TRBJ1-4
v_gene: TRBV18
d_gene: -
abundance: -

CDR3aa: CASSPNEGIDYEQYF
CDR3nt: TGTGCCAGCTCACCTAATGAGGGTATTGACTACGAGCAGTACTTC
j_gene: TRBJ2-7
v_gene: TRBV18
d_gene: -
abundance: once

CDR3aa: CASSDSNYGYTF
CDR3nt: TGTGCCAGCAGTGATAGTAACTATGGCTACACCTTC
j_gene: TRBJ1-2
v_gene: TRBV2
d_gene: -
abundance: -

CDR3aa: CASSPWGERGGGEQFF
CDR3nt: TGTGCCAGCAGCCCCTGGGGGGAGCGGGGCGGCGGTGAGCAGTTCTTC
j_gene: TRBJ2-1
v_gene: TRBV3-1/TRBV3-2
d_gene: TRBD2
abundance: -

CDR3aa: CASSIVYSGNTIYF
CDR3nt: TGTGCCAGTAGTATTGTATACTCTGGAAACACCATATATTTT
j_gene: TRBJ1-3
v_gene: TRBV19
d_gene: -
abundance: -

CDR3aa: CAISGPREGGYTF
CDR3nt: TGTGCCATCAGCGGCCCCAGGGAGGGTGGCTACACCTTC
j_gene: TRBJ1-2
v_gene: TRBV10-3
d_gene: -
abundance: -

CDR3aa: CASSMGLAFYNEQFF
CDR3nt: TGTGCCAGCAGCATGGGACTAGCATTCTACAATGAGCAGTTCTTC
j_gene: TRBJ2-1
v_gene: TRBV27
d_gene: TRBD2
abundance: -

CDR3aa: CASSLAGYLPSEQYF
CDR3nt: TGCGCCAGCAGCTTGGCGGGGTACCTCCCATCCGAGCAGTACTTC
j_gene: TRBJ2-7
v_gene: TRBV5-1
d_gene: -
abundance: -

CDR3aa: CASSEEPVDEKLFF
CDR3nt: TGTGCCAGCAGTGAGGAGCCAGTAGATGAAAAACTGTTTTTT
j_gene: TRBJ1-4
v_gene: TRBV6-1
d_gene: -
abundance: -